This paragraph covers one T cell receptor beta chain sequence. The source of the sample is a study of CD8 T cells in Susac syndrome. Sequencing of TCR beta, carried out with a high-throughput approach, was applied to CD8+ and CD4+ T cells from the blood. FACS was used to enrich TEMRA cells, whereas the CD8+ and CD4+ T cells were obtained by negative isolation. It was with random hexamers that roughly 0.5 to 1 ug RNA was reverse transcribed. TCRdb recomputed calls from the immunoSEQ multiplex PCR reads with MiXCR, one row per CDR3 protein. The sample includes about 430,000 distinct CDR3 sequences, around 83% of them seen just once. CDR1 is MGHRA and CDR2 is YSYEKL in the germline V gene. The V and J ends lost 4 bases and 4 bases respectively, with 14 bases between them. This CDR3 contains 15 residues.

The sample taken for sequencing was CD8+ T cells from PBMCs. This sequence was found in a human donor with multiple sclerosis. The chain is built from TRBV4-1 and TRBJ1-3, with D maybe TRBD1 (6 bases). CDR3 protein: CASSPTLGAGNTIYF. The DNA of the CDR3 is TGCGCCAGCAGCCCTACTTTGGGGGCCGGAAACACCATATATTTT.